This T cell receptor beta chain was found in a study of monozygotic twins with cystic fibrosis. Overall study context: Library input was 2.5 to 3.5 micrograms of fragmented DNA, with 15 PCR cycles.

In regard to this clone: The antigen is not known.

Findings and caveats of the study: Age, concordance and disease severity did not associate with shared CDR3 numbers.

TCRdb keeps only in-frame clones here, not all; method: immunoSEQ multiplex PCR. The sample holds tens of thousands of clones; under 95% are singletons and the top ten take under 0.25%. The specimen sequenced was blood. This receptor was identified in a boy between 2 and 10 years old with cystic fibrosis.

CDR3 bases: TGTGCCACCACCGTGGGACAGGTTAGCAATGAGCAGTTCTTC. It specifies CATTVGQVSNEQFF. The chain recombines TRBV13 with TRBJ2-1; 8 bases fit TRBD1. Germline loops: CDR1 PRHDT, CDR2 FYEKMQ (reference sequence). The V segment lost 10 bases and the J segment 6 bases; nucleotides outside the gene matches: 11. This CDR3 comprises 14 residues.